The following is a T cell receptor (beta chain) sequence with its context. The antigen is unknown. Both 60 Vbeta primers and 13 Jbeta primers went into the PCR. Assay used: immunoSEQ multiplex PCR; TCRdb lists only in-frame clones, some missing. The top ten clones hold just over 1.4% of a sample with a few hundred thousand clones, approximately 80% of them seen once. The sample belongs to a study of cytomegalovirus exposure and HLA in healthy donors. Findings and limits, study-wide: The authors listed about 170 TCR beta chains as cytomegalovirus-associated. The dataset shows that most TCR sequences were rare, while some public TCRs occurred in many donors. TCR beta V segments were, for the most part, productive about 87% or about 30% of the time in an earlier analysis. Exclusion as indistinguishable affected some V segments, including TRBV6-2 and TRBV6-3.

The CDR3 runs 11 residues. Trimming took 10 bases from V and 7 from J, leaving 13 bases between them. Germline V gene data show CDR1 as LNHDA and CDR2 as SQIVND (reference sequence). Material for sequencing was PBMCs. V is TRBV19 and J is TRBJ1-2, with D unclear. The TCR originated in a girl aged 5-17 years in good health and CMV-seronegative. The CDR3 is CATGVGSGYTF. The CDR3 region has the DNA TGTGCCACAGGTGTGGGGAGTGGCTACACCTTC. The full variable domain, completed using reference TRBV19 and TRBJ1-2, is DGGITQSPKYLFRKEGQNVTLSCEQNLNHDAMYWYRQDPGQGLRLIYYSQIVNDFQKGDIAEGYSVSREKKESFPLTVTSAQKNPTAFYLCATGVGSGYTFGSGTRLTVV.